The 10 T cell receptor beta chains given below trace back to one sample, sequenced in a study of T cell changes during pregnancy in multiple sclerosis. Some clones are missing from TCRdb's copy, which holds only in-frame ones; the method was immunoSEQ multiplex PCR. The top ten clones hold approximately 1.9% of a sample with under 95,000 clones, 80% to 95% of them seen once. Sequencing was performed on peripheral blood, taken after pregnancy. These receptors were collected from a female donor with multiple sclerosis, enrolled in a pregnancy study.

This clone has only a few counts. The sample has other DNA sequences that encode this CDR3 too. The rearrangement joins TRBV5-1 to TRBJ2-5; the D is unclear. Germline-derived CDR1 and CDR2 are SGHRS and YFSETQ. The CDR3 runs 12 residues. Trimming removed 3 bases from V and 2 bases from J, with 5 bases in between. The CDR3 reads CASSSLQETQYF. The DNA of the CDR3 is TGCGCCAGCAGCTCCCTACAAGAGACCCAGTACTTC.

The V gene is TRBV5-1, the J gene TRBJ1-3; possibly TRBD1 for D (6 bases). The CDR3 runs to 14 residues. The V end lost 3 bases, the J end lost 1 base, and 8 bases lay between the germline ends. Germline V gives CDR1 SGHRS, CDR2 YFSETQ. In DNA, the CDR3 is TGCGCCAGCAGCTATCAGGGGTCTGGAAACACCATATATTTT. It translates to CASSYQGSGNTIYF.

As to this clone: The identical CDR3 is also encoded by other nucleotide sequences in the sample. The J gene is TRBJ1-5, the V gene TRBV18; D not resolved. Germline CDR1 reads KGHSH; CDR2 reads LQKENI. The CDR3 runs to 13 residues. V gave up 3 bases and J gave up 7 bases, with 10 bases separating them. CDR3 region: CASSPGENQPQHF. CDR3 DNA sequence: TGTGCCAGCTCACCGGGCGAAAACCAGCCCCAGCATTTT.

V usage is TRBV7-2 and J usage is TRBJ1-1, with D hard to call. Germline CDR1 reads SGHTA; CDR2 reads FQGNSA. The V end was cut by 5 bases, the J end by 1 base, with 8 bases between. The CDR3 loop spans 13 amino acids. This CDR3 is CASSADRNTEAFF. CDR3 nucleotides: TGTGCCAGCAGCGCCGATAGGAACACTGAAGCTTTCTTT. Combining the CDR3 with reference TRBV7-2 and TRBJ1-1 gives the whole variable domain GAGVSQSPSNKVTEKGKDVELRCDPISGHTALYWYRQSLGQGLEFLIYFQGNSAPDKSGLPSDRFSAERTGGSVSTLTIQRTQQEDSAVYLCASSADRNTEAFFGQGTRLTVV.

The V gene is TRBV27, the J gene TRBJ1-5; D is unresolved. The CDR3 sequence is 16 residues long. V shed 5 bases and J shed 5 bases, with 19 bases lying between them. Germline CDR1 MNHEY, CDR2 SMNVEV (reference sequence). The CDR3 region is CASSRFRSREHQPQHF. Written as DNA, the CDR3 is TGTGCCAGCAGTCGATTCAGGTCCAGAGAGCATCAGCCCCAGCATTTT.

This chain links TRBV4-1 with TRBJ1-2, with TRBD1 matching over 10 bases. Trimming took 4 bases from V and 2 from J; bases not matched to a gene: 10. The CDR3 consists of 17 residues. Germline CDR1 is MGHRA and CDR2 is YSYEKL. This CDR3 is CASSPNIGTGENYGYTF. In DNA, the CDR3 is TGCGCCAGCAGCCCCAACATTGGGACAGGGGAGAACTATGGCTACACCTTC.

V is TRBV9 and J is TRBJ1-5, with TRBD1 as a possible D gene (5 bases). V was shortened by 0 bases and J by 2 bases, with 9 bases between the two germline ends. CDR3 length: 15 residues. Per germline, CDR1 SGDLS and CDR2 YYNGEE. The CDR3 bases are TGTGCCAGCAGCGTAGGAGACAGTCGCAATCAGCCCCAGCATTTT. Translated: CASSVGDSRNQPQHF. The entire variable domain, with the rest obtained from reference TRBV9 and TRBJ1-5, is as follows: DSGVTQTPKHLITATGQRVTLRCSPRSGDLSVYWYQQSLDQGLQFLIQYYNGEERAKGNILERFSAQQFPDLHSELNLSSLELGDSALYFCASSVGDSRNQPQHFGDGTRLSIL.

This chain links TRBV5-1 with TRBJ1-1; D call uncertain. V was clipped by 6 bases and J by 4 bases, with 13 bases between them. In germline, CDR1 is SGHRS, CDR2 YFSETQ. The CDR3 spans 13 residues. DNA for the CDR3: TGCGCCAGCAAGGTACAGCTCTCCACTGAAGCTTTCTTT. Amino acids: CASKVQLSTEAFF.

V gene TRBV6-6 combines with J gene TRBJ1-1, with a possible D match to TRBD1 (6 bases). Germline V gene sequence: CDR1 MNHNY, CDR2 SVGAGI (reference sequence). Trimming took off 5 bases at V and 5 bases at J, with 9 bases between the two ends. CDR3 length: 12 amino acids. The CDR3 sequence: CASSAQGTEAFF. In DNA form, the CDR3 reads TGTGCCAGCAGTGCCCAGGGGACTGAAGCTTTCTTT.

The chain combines TRBV11-2 with TRBJ2-7; possibly TRBD1 for D (6 bases). The CDR3 sequence is 16 residues long. CDR1 SGHAT and CDR2 FQNNGV come from the germline V gene. V was pared by 1 base and J by 6 bases, with 19 bases between. CDR3 bases: TGTGCCAGCAGCTTAGGAGCGACAGGCCAACTACGCGAGCAGTACTTC. Translation gives CASSLGATGQLREQYF.